This TCR beta chain was sequenced in a study of OX40 agonist ivuxolimab in advanced cancers. The CDR3 contains 16 residues. Looked up from germline, CDR1 is LNHNV and CDR2 is YYDKDF (reference sequence). With V trimmed by 3 bases and J by 5 bases, 8 bases remained unmatched. Sequencing used immunoSEQ multiplex PCR; TCRdb keeps in-frame clones, though not all of them. This table has about 80,000 clones, about 90% appearing once. The TCR originated in an adult with an advanced solid tumor such as melanoma, head and neck, liver or kidney cancer. The chain recombines TRBV15 with TRBJ2-2; 8 bases match TRBD2. The sample was CD4+ or CD8+ T cells sorted from blood, taken in a trial of the OX40 agonist ivuxolimab. The CDR3 sequence is CATSSKLAAGTGELFF. The CDR3 DNA reads as TGTGCCACCAGCAGTAAACTAGCGGCGGGGACCGGGGAGCTGTTTTTT.